This entry lists 19 T cell receptor beta chains sequenced from one sample in a study of blood T cell repertoires in COVID-19 (dated by TCRdb to about 2020). Libraries were constructed by the immunoSEQ multiplex PCR assay. TCRdb re-hosts the immuneACCESS table, in-frame sequences only. Its copies lack some clones; in the studies checked, an unresolved V gene accounts for under half of them, and the cause for the rest is not known. Counted in this sample were approximately 180,000 clones; about 85% of them appeared once. 20% to 25% of the sample belongs to the ten largest clones. The sequencing input was peripheral blood. Receptors were obtained from a man in his sixties with active or convalescent COVID-19.

V and J are TRBV3-1 (or the pseudogene TRBV3-2) and TRBJ2-4; 8 positions match TRBD2. This CDR3 region has 15 residues. Per the germline V gene, CDR1 is LGHDT and CDR2 is YNNKEL (reference sequence). With 4 bases clipped from V and 12 bases from J, the junction kept 14 bases outside the gene matches. The CDR3 here is CASSLRGSSGEPQYF. The CDR3 DNA is TGTGCCAGCAGCCTTCGAGGTAGTAGCGGGGAACCTCAGTACTTC.

This clone was observed a few times. The V and J genes are TRBV3-1 (or the pseudogene TRBV3-2) and TRBJ2-4; D is perhaps TRBD2 (5 bases). The CDR3 is made up of 13 amino acids. Germline CDR1 reads LGHDT; CDR2 reads YNNKEL (reference sequence). The V gene lost 4 bases and the J gene lost 5 bases, with 9 bases spanning the gap. The CDR3 bases are TGTGCCAGCAGCCCCAGCGGTCAAAACATTCAGTACTTC. Translating gives CASSPSGQNIQYF.

The V call is TRBV19, the J call TRBJ2-5, with D perhaps TRBD2 (6 bases). Trimming left V 5 bases short and J 1 base short, with 14 bases between. This CDR3 is 15 amino acids long. CDR1 and CDR2 from the germline V gene are LNHDA and SQIVND (reference sequence). The CDR3 sequence: CASSPYGGVQETQYF. CDR3 nucleotides: TGTGCCAGTAGTCCTTACGGGGGTGTCCAAGAGACCCAGTACTTC.

The rearrangement uses TRBV5-1 and TRBJ1-3; D is ambiguous. Trimming stripped 0 bases from V and 6 bases from J, with 10 bases between. CDR3 length equals 14 residues. Germline V gene data show CDR1 as SGHRS and CDR2 as YFSETQ. CDR3 sequence: CASSLGTNQNTIYF. The CDR3, as DNA: TGCGCCAGCAGCTTGGGGACTAACCAAAACACCATATATTTT.

The chain is built from TRBV5-1 and TRBJ2-1, with 9 bases aligning to TRBD1. Trimming at V came to 4 bases and at J to 4 bases, leaving 9 bases not matched to a gene. The CDR3 has 16 amino acids. Germline CDR1 reads SGHRS; CDR2 reads YFSETQ. The CDR3 sequence is CASSSPGTGRYNEQFF. The DNA of the CDR3 is TGCGCCAGCAGCAGTCCCGGGACAGGGCGGTACAATGAGCAGTTCTTC.

This chain links TRBV5-4 with TRBJ1-1; weak D call: TRBD1 (5 bases). V was shortened by 4 bases and J by 9 bases, with 16 bases between the two germline ends. The CDR3 spans 13 residues. The germline V gene has CDR1 SGHNT and CDR2 YYREEE (reference sequence). CDR3 nucleotide sequence: TGTGCCAGCAGCATATCTCAGGGTGCGAAAGCTTTCTTT. This sequence encodes CASSISQGAKAFF. Together with reference TRBV5-4 and TRBJ1-1, the CDR3 gives the full variable domain: ETGVTQSPTHLIKTRGQQVTLRCSSQSGHNTVSWYQQALGQGPQFIFQYYREEENGRGNFPPRFSGLQFPNYSSELNVNALELDDSALYLCASSISQGAKAFFGQGTRLTVV.

This sequence joins TRBV19 and TRBJ1-1, with TRBD1 as a possible D gene (5 bases). The CDR3 loop spans 16 amino acids. Deletions cut 0 bases from V and 0 bases from J, with 11 bases between. Per germline, CDR1 LNHDA and CDR2 SQIVND (reference sequence). CDR3 bases: TGTGCCAGTAGTATAGAAGGGACGGGGGTGAACACTGAAGCTTTCTTT. Its protein product is CASSIEGTGVNTEAFF. Full variable domain (outside the CDR3, taken from reference TRBV19 and TRBJ1-1): DGGITQSPKYLFRKEGQNVTLSCEQNLNHDAMYWYRQDPGQGLRLIYYSQIVNDFQKGDIAEGYSVSREKKESFPLTVTSAQKNPTAFYLCASSIEGTGVNTEAFFGQGTRLTVV.

This chain uses TRBV29-1 with TRBJ2-2, with 8 positions matching TRBD2. V was clipped by 3 bases and J by 3 bases; unmatched bases: 21. Germline V gene lookup returns CDR1 SQVTM and CDR2 ANQGSEA. The CDR3 consists of 20 residues. CDR3 loop: CSVDAGGGQGTILDTGELFF. Here the CDR3 DNA reads TGCAGCGTTGACGCGGGAGGCGGCCAGGGAACAATCCTGGACACCGGGGAGCTGTTTTTT.

The J gene is TRBJ2-2, the V gene TRBV6-2 or TRBV6-3; the match to TRBD2 covers 13 bases. Germline assignment: CDR1 MNHEY and CDR2 SVGEGT. The CDR3 spans 17 residues. The ends lost 2 bases at V and 4 bases at J; junction bases unmatched: 4. The CDR3 loop is CASSYRRTSGGTGELFF. The CDR3 DNA follows: TGTGCCAGCAGTTACCGAAGGACTAGCGGGGGCACCGGGGAGCTGTTTTTT.

The V and J genes are TRBV10-2 and TRBJ2-7; D not certain. Trimming pared 5 bases from V and 2 bases from J, leaving 7 bases between. This CDR3 has 12 amino acids. Germline CDR1 reads WSHSY; CDR2 reads SAAADI. The CDR3 sequence: CASSSATYEQYF. As DNA, the CDR3 is TGCGCCAGCAGTAGCGCCACCTACGAGCAGTACTTC.

The chain carries TRBV7-9 and TRBJ2-7; a weak D match, TRBD1 (5 bases). V was cut by 4 bases and J by 0 bases, with 10 bases left in between. Germline V CDR1 and CDR2: SEHNR, FQNEAQ (reference sequence). The CDR3 length is 14 residues. The CDR3 region is CASSSGPSSYEQYF. CDR3 in DNA: TGTGCCAGCAGCTCAGGGCCTAGCTCCTACGAGCAGTACTTC.

This rearrangement joins TRBV6-5 to TRBJ1-5, with D possibly TRBD1 on 5 matching bases. The V end lost 6 bases, the J end lost 2 bases, and 14 bases lay between the germline ends. There are 15 residues in the CDR3. The germline V gene has CDR1 MNHEY and CDR2 SVGAGI. CDR3 loop: CASSLGTRGNQPQHF. The CDR3, as DNA: TGTGCCAGCAGCCTCGGGACTCGAGGCAATCAGCCCCAGCATTTT.

This chain links TRBV5-1 with TRBJ1-4; the match to TRBD1 covers 9 bases. CDR1 and CDR2 from the germline V gene are SGHRS and YFSETQ. The CDR3 runs to 15 residues. The trim removed 4 bases at V and 3 bases at J, leaving 4 bases unmatched. As DNA, the CDR3 is TGCGCCAGCAGCAGACAGGGGGTCCCTAATGAAAAACTGTTTTTT. Its protein is CASSRQGVPNEKLFF.

This chain joins TRBV3-1 (or the pseudogene TRBV3-2) and TRBJ1-6; a possible D gene is TRBD1 (5 bases). CDR3 length equals 15 residues. The V gene's germline CDR1 is LGHDT and CDR2 YNNKEL (reference sequence). V was trimmed by 1 base and J by 2 bases, leaving 6 bases between them. The CDR3: CASSQGTTYNSPLHF. The CDR3 DNA reads TGTGCCAGCAGCCAAGGGACAACCTATAATTCACCCCTCCACTTT.

The chain carries TRBV6-1 and TRBJ2-3; D is uncertain. The CDR3 consists of 11 residues. The germline gives CDR1 MNHNS, CDR2 SASEGT. The V and J ends lost 2 bases and 6 bases respectively, with 3 bases between them. CDR3 in amino acids: CASSEYDTQYF. The DNA of the CDR3 is TGTGCCAGCAGTGAATATGATACGCAGTATTTT.

The chain uses TRBV18 and TRBJ2-5, with D unclear. CDR1 KGHSH and CDR2 LQKENI come from the germline V gene. Trimming stripped 3 bases from V and 5 bases from J, with 10 bases between. The CDR3 has 13 amino acids. The CDR3: CASSPGELETQYF. As DNA, the CDR3 is TGTGCCAGCTCACCGGGCGAGCTGGAGACCCAGTACTTC.

This sequence joins TRBV19 and TRBJ2-4; 11 bases line up with TRBD1. CDR1 and CDR2 from the germline V gene are LNHDA and SQIVND (reference sequence). The V gene end was trimmed by 4 bases and the J gene end by 7 bases; junction bases not matched to a gene: 3. This CDR3 is 14 amino acids long. Here the CDR3 DNA reads TGTGCCAGTAGTAAGGGACAGGGGGTGAACATTCAGTACTTC. Its translation is CASSKGQGVNIQYF.

V and J are TRBV2 and TRBJ2-3; 8 bases align to TRBD1. The germline CDR1 and CDR2 sequences are SNHLY and FYNNEI. The J segment lost 1 base and the V segment lost 6 bases, leaving 6 bases of the junction unmatched. CDR3 length: 15 residues. The CDR3: CASRGQGLGTDTQYF. DNA for the CDR3: TGTGCCAGCAGAGGACAGGGCTTAGGCACAGATACGCAGTATTTT. Combining the CDR3 with reference TRBV2 and TRBJ2-3 gives the whole variable domain EPEVTQTPSHQVTQMGQEVILRCVPISNHLYFYWYRQILGQKVEFLVSFYNNEISEKSEIFDDQFSVERPDGSNFTLKIRSTKLEDSAMYFCASRGQGLGTDTQYFGPGTRLTVL.

The chain has TRBV9 and TRBJ2-3; no firm D call. V lost 0 bases and J 2 bases, leaving 7 bases between the germline ends. Germline V lookup: CDR1 SGDLS, CDR2 YYNGEE. The CDR3 length is 14 residues. The CDR3 region has the DNA TGTGCCAGCAGCGTAGAATCCATCACAGATACGCAGTATTTT. It yields the protein CASSVESITDTQYF.